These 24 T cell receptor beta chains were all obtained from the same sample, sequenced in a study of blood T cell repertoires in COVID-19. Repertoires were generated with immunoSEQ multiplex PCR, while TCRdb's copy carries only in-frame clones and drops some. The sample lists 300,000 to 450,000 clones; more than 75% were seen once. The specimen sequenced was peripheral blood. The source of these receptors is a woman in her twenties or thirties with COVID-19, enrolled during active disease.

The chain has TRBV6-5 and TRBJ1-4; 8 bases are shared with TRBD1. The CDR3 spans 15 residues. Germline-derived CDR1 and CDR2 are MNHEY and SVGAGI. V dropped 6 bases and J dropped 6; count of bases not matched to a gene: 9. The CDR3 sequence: CASSLGGQGDEKLFF. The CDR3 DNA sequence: TGTGCCAGCAGCCTAGGTGGACAGGGCGATGAAAAACTGTTTTTT.

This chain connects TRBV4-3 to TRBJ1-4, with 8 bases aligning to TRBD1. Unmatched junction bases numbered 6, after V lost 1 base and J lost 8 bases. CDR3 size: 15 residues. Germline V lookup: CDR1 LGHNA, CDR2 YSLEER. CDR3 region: CASSQADRGREKLFF. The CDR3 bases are TGCGCCAGCAGCCAAGCTGACAGGGGCAGAGAAAAACTGTTTTTT.

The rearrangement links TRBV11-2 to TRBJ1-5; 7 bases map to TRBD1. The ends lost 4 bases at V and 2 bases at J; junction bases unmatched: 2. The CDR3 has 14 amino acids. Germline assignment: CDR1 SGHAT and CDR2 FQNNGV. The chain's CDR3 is CASSSTGGNQPQHF. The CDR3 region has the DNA TGTGCCAGCAGCTCCACAGGGGGCAATCAGCCCCAGCATTTT.

The CDR3 is CASSQTGGNQPQHF. The CDR3 DNA sequence: TGTGCCAGCAGCCAAACGGGGGGCAATCAGCCCCAGCATTTT. This chain joins TRBV7-9 and TRBJ1-5, with D maybe TRBD1 (5 bases). Trimming shortened V by 5 bases and J by 2 bases, and 10 bases separated the two germline ends. Germline V gene lookup returns CDR1 SEHNR and CDR2 FQNEAQ (reference sequence). The CDR3 sequence is 14 residues long.

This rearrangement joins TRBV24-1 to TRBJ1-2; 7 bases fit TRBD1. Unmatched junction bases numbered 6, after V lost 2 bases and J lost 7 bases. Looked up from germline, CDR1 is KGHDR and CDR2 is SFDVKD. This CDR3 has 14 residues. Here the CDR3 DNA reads TGTGCCACCAGTGATTCCCCGACAGGGACTGGCTACACCTTC. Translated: CATSDSPTGTGYTF.

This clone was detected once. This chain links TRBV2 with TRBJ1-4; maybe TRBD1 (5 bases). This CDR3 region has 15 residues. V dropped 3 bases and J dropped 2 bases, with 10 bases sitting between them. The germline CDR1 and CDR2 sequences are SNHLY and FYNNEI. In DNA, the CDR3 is TGTGCCAGCAGTGAGGACGGGGGTACTAATGAAAAACTGTTTTTT. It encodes CASSEDGGTNEKLFF.

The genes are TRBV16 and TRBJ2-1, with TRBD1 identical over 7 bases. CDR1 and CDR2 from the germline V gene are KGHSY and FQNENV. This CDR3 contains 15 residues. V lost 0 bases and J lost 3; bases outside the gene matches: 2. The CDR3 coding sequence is TGTGCCAGCAGCCAATCGAGACAGGGCTACAATGAGCAGTTCTTC. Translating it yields CASSQSRQGYNEQFF.

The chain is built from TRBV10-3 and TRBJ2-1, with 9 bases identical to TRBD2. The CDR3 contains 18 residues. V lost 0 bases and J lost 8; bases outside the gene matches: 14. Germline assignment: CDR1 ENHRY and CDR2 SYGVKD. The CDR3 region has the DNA TGTGCCATCAGTGAGTCGTCGGCTAGCGGGATCTGGGTTCATGAGCAGTTCTTC. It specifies CAISESSASGIWVHEQFF.

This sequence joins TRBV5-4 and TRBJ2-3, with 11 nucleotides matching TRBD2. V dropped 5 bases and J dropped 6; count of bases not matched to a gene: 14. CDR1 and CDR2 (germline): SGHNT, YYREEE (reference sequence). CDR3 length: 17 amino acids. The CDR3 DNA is TGTGCCAGCAGGGGGGCTAGCGGGAGGCCCGACCGGGATACGCAGTATTTT. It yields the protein CASRGASGRPDRDTQYF.

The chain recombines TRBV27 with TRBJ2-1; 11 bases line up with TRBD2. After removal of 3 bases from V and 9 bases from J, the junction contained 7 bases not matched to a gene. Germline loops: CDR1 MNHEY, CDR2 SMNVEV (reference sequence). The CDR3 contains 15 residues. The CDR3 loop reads CASSLDPLAGGEQFF. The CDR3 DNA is TGTGCCAGCAGTTTGGACCCGCTAGCGGGAGGTGAGCAGTTCTTC.

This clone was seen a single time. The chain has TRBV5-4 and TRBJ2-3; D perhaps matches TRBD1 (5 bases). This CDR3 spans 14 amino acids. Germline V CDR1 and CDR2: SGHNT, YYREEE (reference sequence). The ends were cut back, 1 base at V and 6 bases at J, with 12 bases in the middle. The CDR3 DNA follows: TGTGCCAGCAGCTTGATAGGGGCGAGGGATACGCAGTATTTT. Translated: CASSLIGARDTQYF.

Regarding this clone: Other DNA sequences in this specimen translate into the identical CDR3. CDR3 sequence: CASSLGQGNTEAFF. CDR3 sequence (DNA): TGCGCCAGCAGCCTGGGACAGGGGAACACTGAAGCTTTCTTT. The rearrangement links TRBV4-1 to TRBJ1-1; 9 positions agree with TRBD1. J lost 1 base, V lost 4 bases, and 1 base had no gene match. This CDR3 region has 14 residues. Germline V gives CDR1 MGHRA, CDR2 YSYEKL.

CDR3 protein: CASSPLPDRDETQYF. DNA of the CDR3: TGTGCCAGCTCACCATTGCCGGACAGGGACGAGACCCAGTACTTC. The gene calls are TRBV18 and TRBJ2-5; 8 bases map to TRBD1. There are 15 residues in the CDR3. The germline gives CDR1 KGHSH, CDR2 LQKENI. Unmatched junction bases numbered 7, after V lost 2 bases and J lost 5 bases.

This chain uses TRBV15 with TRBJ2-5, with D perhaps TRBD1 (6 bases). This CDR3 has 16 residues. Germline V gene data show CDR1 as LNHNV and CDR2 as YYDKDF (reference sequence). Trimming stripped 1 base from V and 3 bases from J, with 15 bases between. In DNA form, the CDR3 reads TGTGCCACCAGCAGAGGGGGGCTCAAGGGAGAAGAGACCCAGTACTTC. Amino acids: CATSRGGLKGEETQYF.

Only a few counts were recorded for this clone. The CDR3 sequence: CASSSRAQGSYEQYF. CDR3 in DNA: TGTGCCAGCAGCTCCCGGGCCCAGGGCTCCTACGAGCAGTACTTC. V gene TRBV7-8 combines with J gene TRBJ2-7; D perhaps matches TRBD1 (5 bases). The CDR3 totals 15 residues. V gave up 4 bases and J gave up 0 bases, with 13 bases separating them. Germline CDR1 is SGHVS and CDR2 is FQNEAQ.

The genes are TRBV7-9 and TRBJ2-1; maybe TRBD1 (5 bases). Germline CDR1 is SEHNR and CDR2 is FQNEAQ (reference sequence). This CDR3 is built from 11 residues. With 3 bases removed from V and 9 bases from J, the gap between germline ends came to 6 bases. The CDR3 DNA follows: TGTGCCAGCAGCTTGACAGCTGAGCAGTTCTTC. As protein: CASSLTAEQFF.

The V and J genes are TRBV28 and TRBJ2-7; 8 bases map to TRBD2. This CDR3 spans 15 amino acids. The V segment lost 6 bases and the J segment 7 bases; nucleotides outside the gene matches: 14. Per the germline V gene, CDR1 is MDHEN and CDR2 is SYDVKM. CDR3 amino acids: CASRPFGLAVREQYF. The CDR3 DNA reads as TGTGCCAGCAGGCCATTTGGACTAGCCGTCAGAGAGCAGTACTTC.

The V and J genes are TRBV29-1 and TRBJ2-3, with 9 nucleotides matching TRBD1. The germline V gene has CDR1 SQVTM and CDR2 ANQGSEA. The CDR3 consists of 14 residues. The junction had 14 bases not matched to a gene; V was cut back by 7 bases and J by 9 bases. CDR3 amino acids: CSGGWGQGRLTQYF. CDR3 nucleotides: TGCAGCGGCGGGTGGGGACAGGGTCGCTTAACGCAGTATTTT.

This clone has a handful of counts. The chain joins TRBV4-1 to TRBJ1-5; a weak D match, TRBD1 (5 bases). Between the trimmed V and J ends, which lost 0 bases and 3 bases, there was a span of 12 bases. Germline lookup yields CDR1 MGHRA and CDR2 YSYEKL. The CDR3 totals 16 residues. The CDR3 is CASSQDRSGFNQPQHF. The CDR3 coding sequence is TGCGCCAGCAGCCAAGATAGGTCAGGGTTCAATCAGCCCCAGCATTTT.

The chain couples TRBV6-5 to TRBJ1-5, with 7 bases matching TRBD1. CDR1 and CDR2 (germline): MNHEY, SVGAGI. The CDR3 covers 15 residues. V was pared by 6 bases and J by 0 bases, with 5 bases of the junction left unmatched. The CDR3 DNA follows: TGTGCCAGCAGACGACAGGGATATAGCAATCAGCCCCAGCATTTT. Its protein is CASRRQGYSNQPQHF.

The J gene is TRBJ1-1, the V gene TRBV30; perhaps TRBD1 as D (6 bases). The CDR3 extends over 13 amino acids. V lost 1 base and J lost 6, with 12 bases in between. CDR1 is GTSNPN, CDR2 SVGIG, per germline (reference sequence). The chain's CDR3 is CAWSEQGLSEAFF. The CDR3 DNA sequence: TGTGCCTGGAGTGAACAGGGTTTATCTGAAGCTTTCTTT.

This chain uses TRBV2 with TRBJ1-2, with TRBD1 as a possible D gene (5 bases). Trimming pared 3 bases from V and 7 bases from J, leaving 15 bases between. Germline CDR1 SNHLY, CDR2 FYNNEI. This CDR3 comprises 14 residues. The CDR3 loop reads CASSESRDSVGYTF. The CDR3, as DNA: TGTGCCAGCAGTGAGTCCAGGGACTCCGTTGGCTACACCTTC.

In DNA form, the CDR3 reads TGTGCCAGCAGTTTACCCCCTACTAGCGGGAGGGCCGGGGAGCAGTTCTTC. Translating gives CASSLPPTSGRAGEQFF. The V gene is TRBV27, the J gene TRBJ2-1, with TRBD2 identical over 13 bases. Germline CDR1 MNHEY, CDR2 SMNVEV (reference sequence). V dropped 2 bases and J dropped 10; count of bases not matched to a gene: 11. The CDR3 is 17 residues long.

DNA of the CDR3: TGCGCCAGCAGTCAATGGTGTAGTGAGGCTAGCACAGATACGCAGTATTTT. It yields the protein CASSQWCSEASTDTQYF. The rearrangement joins TRBV23-1 to TRBJ2-3, with D unclear. TRBV23-1 is recorded as an ORF, its role being uncertain. V lost 1 base, J lost 0 bases, and 14 bases lay in between. CDR3 size: 17 residues.